Presented here are 22 T cell receptor beta chains from one specimen sequenced in a study of blood T cell repertoires in COVID-19 (dated by TCRdb to the early 2020s). Libraries came from the immunoSEQ multiplex PCR assay. Imported from immuneACCESS, the table was reduced by TCRdb to in-frame sequences with V and J called. These copies leave out some clones; in studies compared against another copy, an unresolved V gene accounts for under half, and the cause of the remainder is not known. The sample has approximately 60,000 clones on record, about 90% of them singletons. The ten largest clones take up 22% of the sample. Specimen: peripheral blood. These receptors came from a woman over 75 with COVID-19, enrolled during active disease.

V usage is TRBV7-9 and J usage is TRBJ1-2, with a possible D match to TRBD1 (6 bases). Germline loops: CDR1 SEHNR, CDR2 FQNEAQ (reference sequence). CDR3 size: 13 residues. Trimming left V 5 bases short and J 6 bases short, with 13 bases between. Here the CDR3 reads CASSPDSIDGYTF. The CDR3 nucleotides read TGTGCCAGCAGCCCGGACAGTATTGATGGCTACACCTTC.

The chain employs TRBV7-8 and TRBJ1-1; D unresolved. V dropped 3 bases and J dropped 8 bases, with 13 bases sitting between them. Germline CDR1 is SGHVS and CDR2 is FQNEAQ. CDR3 length: 13 amino acids. The CDR3 reads CASSLVLAGEAFF. The CDR3 DNA reads as TGTGCCAGCAGCTTGGTACTGGCGGGAGAAGCTTTCTTT.

This clone was seen only once. The chain has TRBV4-1 and TRBJ2-3, with 11 bases matching TRBD2. This CDR3 spans 17 amino acids. After removal of 0 bases from V and 2 bases from J, the junction contained 4 bases not matched to a gene. CDR1 is MGHRA and CDR2 is YSYEKL in the germline V gene. The CDR3 sequence: CASSQEGTSGVTDTQYF. The CDR3 region has the DNA TGCGCCAGCAGCCAAGAGGGGACTAGCGGCGTCACAGATACGCAGTATTTT.

J is TRBJ2-1 and V is TRBV19; 9 bases fit TRBD1. Germline CDR1 and CDR2: LNHDA and SQIVND (reference sequence). V lost 6 bases to trimming and J lost 4 bases; unmatched junction nucleotides: 7. The length of the CDR3 is 15 residues. CDR3 amino acids: CASSGQGSWYNEQFF. The DNA of the CDR3 is TGTGCCAGTAGCGGACAGGGGTCCTGGTACAATGAGCAGTTCTTC.

The rearrangement links TRBV7-9 to TRBJ1-1; TRBD1 is a possible D gene (6 bases). CDR1 is SEHNR, CDR2 FQNEAQ, per germline (reference sequence). Trimming removed 4 bases from V and 4 bases from J, with 13 bases in between. The CDR3 totals 14 residues. In DNA form, the CDR3 reads TGTGCCAGCAGCTCGTTCGGACAGACCACTGAAGCTTTCTTT. Translation: CASSSFGQTTEAFF. The whole variable domain, remainder taken from reference TRBV7-9 and TRBJ1-1, is DTGVSQNPRHKITKRGQNVTFRCDPISEHNRLYWYRQTLGQGPEFLTYFQNEAQLEKSRLLSDRFSAERPKGSFSTLEIQRTEQGDSAMYLCASSSFGQTTEAFFGQGTRLTVV.

This sequence joins TRBV6-1 and TRBJ2-7; 10 nucleotides line up with TRBD1. The J segment lost 7 bases and the V segment lost 2 bases, leaving 8 bases of the junction unmatched. Germline values: CDR1 MNHNS, CDR2 SASEGT. The CDR3 totals 15 residues. In DNA, the CDR3 is TGTGCCAGCAGTGAAAGGACAGGGGGTCAGGGGGAGCAGTACTTC. Protein product: CASSERTGGQGEQYF.

This chain joins TRBV19 and TRBJ2-7; 10 bases match TRBD1. The CDR3 covers 16 residues. The germline V gene encodes CDR1 LNHDA and CDR2 SQIVND (reference sequence). V shed 1 base, J shed 3 bases, and the junction held 6 bases outside the gene matches. The CDR3 region is CASSIGGTGAVYEQYF. CDR3 in DNA: TGTGCCAGTAGTATAGGCGGGACAGGGGCCGTCTACGAGCAGTACTTC.

The chain links TRBV21-1 to TRBJ2-7; no check of the table's D call, TRBD2, against the DNA was made. TRBV21-1 is reported as a pseudogene. This CDR3 contains 15 residues. The DNA for the CDR3 is TGTGCCAGCTATGGGCGGGAGGGCGATCGGAGGGAGCAGTACTTC. Its translation: CASYGREGDRREQYF.

The chain couples TRBV9 to TRBJ2-3; TRBD2 agrees at 8 bases. The CDR3 spans 15 residues. The germline CDR1 and CDR2 sequences are SGDLS and YYNGEE. V was clipped by 3 bases and J by 4 bases; unmatched bases: 7. CDR3 protein: CASSDYGTSSDTQYF. The CDR3, as DNA: TGTGCCAGCAGCGACTACGGGACTAGTTCAGATACGCAGTATTTT.

This rearrangement joins TRBV3-1 (or the pseudogene TRBV3-2) to TRBJ1-6, with no clear D. The CDR3 loop spans 12 amino acids. Germline CDR1 LGHDT, CDR2 YNNKEL (reference sequence). Trimming cost V 4 bases and J 5 bases, with 3 bases left between them. CDR3 bases: TGTGCCAGCAGCCGAGATAATTCACCCCTCCACTTT. Translating it yields CASSRDNSPLHF.

The chain combines TRBV25-1 with TRBJ1-4, with 8 bases fitting TRBD1. CDR1 and CDR2 from the germline V gene are MGHDK and SYGVNS. This CDR3 has 16 amino acids. V was clipped by 5 bases and J by 0 bases; unmatched bases: 5. The CDR3, as DNA: TGTGCCAGCAGTCCTAACAGGGGGACAACTAATGAAAAACTGTTTTTT. Translating it yields CASSPNRGTTNEKLFF.

V is TRBV27 and J is TRBJ2-1; 11 bases match TRBD2. CDR1 and CDR2 from the germline V gene are MNHEY and SMNVEV (reference sequence). The length of the CDR3 is 16 residues. The J segment lost 5 bases and the V segment lost 4 bases, leaving 7 bases of the junction unmatched. The CDR3 DNA follows: TGTGCCAGCAGTTCCCGGACTAGCGGGCGGAACAATGAGCAGTTCTTC. Translating it yields CASSSRTSGRNNEQFF.

V is TRBV18 and J is TRBJ2-5; tentatively, D is TRBD1 (5 bases). Germline values: CDR1 KGHSH, CDR2 LQKENI. Deletions cut 5 bases from V and 5 bases from J, with 18 bases between. There are 15 residues in the CDR3. CDR3 bases: TGTGCCAGCTCAGAAACCCAGGGTACATTCGAGACCCAGTACTTC. The encoded protein is CASSETQGTFETQYF.

The CDR3 protein is CASSVASGGTSGGWGETQYF. The CDR3, as DNA: TGTGCCAGCAGCGTAGCGAGTGGTGGGACTAGCGGGGGCTGGGGGGAGACCCAGTACTTC. The chain couples TRBV9 to TRBJ2-5; 14 bases are a match to TRBD2. Germline loops: CDR1 SGDLS, CDR2 YYNGEE. The CDR3 is made up of 20 amino acids. After removal of 0 bases from V and 5 bases from J, the junction contained 15 bases not matched to a gene.

The chain combines TRBV2 with TRBJ2-1, with D possibly TRBD2 on 5 matching bases. Germline CDR1 reads SNHLY; CDR2 reads FYNNEI. V gave up 6 bases and J gave up 6 bases, with 18 bases separating them. This CDR3 spans 15 amino acids. The CDR3 DNA reads TGTGCCAGCAGAACAGCCCGGGGTTACCGCAATGAGCAGTTCTTC. Encoded protein: CASRTARGYRNEQFF. The variable domain in full, completed from reference TRBV2 and TRBJ2-1, reads EPEVTQTPSHQVTQMGQEVILRCVPISNHLYFYWYRQILGQKVEFLVSFYNNEISEKSEIFDDQFSVERPDGSNFTLKIRSTKLEDSAMYFCASRTARGYRNEQFFGPGTRLTVL.

The rearrangement uses TRBV27 and TRBJ1-1; 7 positions agree with TRBD1. The length of the CDR3 is 15 residues. Germline trimming cut 0 bases from V and 5 bases from J; bases unmatched to any gene: 6. In germline, CDR1 is MNHEY, CDR2 SMNVEV (reference sequence). The CDR3 here is CASSLSTGYSTEAFF. CDR3 in DNA: TGTGCCAGCAGTTTATCGACAGGGTACTCGACTGAAGCTTTCTTT.

V gene TRBV6-5 combines with J gene TRBJ2-3; 8 nucleotides align to TRBD1. Germline trimming cut 8 bases from V and 3 bases from J; bases unmatched to any gene: 10. Germline CDR1 and CDR2: MNHEY and SVGAGI. This CDR3 has 15 amino acids. The CDR3 coding sequence is TGTGCCAGCCCGGCAGGCAGGGGGCGAACAGATACGCAGTATTTT. Translating it yields CASPAGRGRTDTQYF.

The CDR3 loop is CASRGTGNPGELFF. The CDR3 DNA follows: TGTGCCAGCAGGGGGACAGGCAATCCCGGGGAGCTGTTTTTT. The chain employs TRBV27 and TRBJ2-2; 8 bases map to TRBD1. The CDR3 consists of 14 residues. The germline V gene has CDR1 MNHEY and CDR2 SMNVEV (reference sequence). The V and J ends lost 6 bases and 6 bases, in that order; junction bases with no gene match: 6.

V and J are TRBV5-1 and TRBJ2-5; a possible D gene is TRBD1 (6 bases). Germline CDR1 reads SGHRS; CDR2 reads YFSETQ. V was trimmed by 0 bases and J by 5 bases, leaving 14 bases between them. The CDR3 spans 15 residues. This CDR3 reads CASSLEPGAGETQYF. CDR3 DNA: TGCGCCAGCAGCTTGGAGCCAGGGGCAGGGGAGACCCAGTACTTC. Looking up the rest from reference TRBV5-1 and TRBJ2-5 gives the full variable domain: KAGVTQTPRYLIKTRGQQVTLSCSPISGHRSVSWYQQTPGQGLQFLFEYFSETQRNKGNFPGRFSGRQFSNSRSEMNVSTLELGDSALYLCASSLEPGAGETQYFGPGTRLLVL.

This chain joins TRBV5-1 and TRBJ1-1, with D perhaps TRBD1 (5 bases). V lost 0 bases to trimming and J lost 0 bases, with 9 bases between them. Per germline, CDR1 SGHRS and CDR2 YFSETQ. CDR3 size: 15 residues. CDR3 nucleotide sequence: TGCGCCAGCAGCTTGGGGACACCAATGAACACTGAAGCTTTCTTT. Its translation: CASSLGTPMNTEAFF.

The V and J genes are TRBV7-9 and TRBJ2-1, with 8 bases that match TRBD1. After removal of 7 bases from V and 7 bases from J, the junction contained 15 bases not matched to a gene. This CDR3 has 16 amino acids. Germline V gives CDR1 SEHNR, CDR2 FQNEAQ (reference sequence). The CDR3 region has the DNA TGTGCCAGCACCCAAGCTAACAGGGGGTGGTTGAATGAGCAGTTCTTC. It codes for CASTQANRGWLNEQFF.

The genes are TRBV30 and TRBJ2-5, with D maybe TRBD2 (5 bases). Trimming took 4 bases from V and 5 from J, leaving 17 bases between them. This CDR3 is built from 14 residues. CDR1 GTSNPN and CDR2 SVGIG come from the germline V gene (reference sequence). The CDR3 is CAWTGWASPETQYF. In DNA, the CDR3 is TGTGCCTGGACGGGGTGGGCTTCACCTGAGACCCAGTACTTC.